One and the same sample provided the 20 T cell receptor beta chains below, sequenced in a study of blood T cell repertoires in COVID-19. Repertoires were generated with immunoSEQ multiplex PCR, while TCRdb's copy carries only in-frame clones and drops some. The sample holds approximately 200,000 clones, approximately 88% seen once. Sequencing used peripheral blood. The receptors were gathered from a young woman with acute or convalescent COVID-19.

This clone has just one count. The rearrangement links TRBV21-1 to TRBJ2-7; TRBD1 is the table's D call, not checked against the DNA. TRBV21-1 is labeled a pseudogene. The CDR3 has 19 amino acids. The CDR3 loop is CPSTATPRQGGTCTYEQYF. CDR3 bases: TGTCCCAGCACGGCAACCCCACGACAGGGGGGGACTTGCACCTACGAGCAGTACTTC.

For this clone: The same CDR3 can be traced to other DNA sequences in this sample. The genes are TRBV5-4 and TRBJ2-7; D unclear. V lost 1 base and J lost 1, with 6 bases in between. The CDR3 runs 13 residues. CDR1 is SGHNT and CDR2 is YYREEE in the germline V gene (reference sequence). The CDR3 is CASSLSSSYEQYF. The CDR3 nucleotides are TGTGCCAGCAGCTTGTCGAGTTCCTACGAGCAGTACTTC.

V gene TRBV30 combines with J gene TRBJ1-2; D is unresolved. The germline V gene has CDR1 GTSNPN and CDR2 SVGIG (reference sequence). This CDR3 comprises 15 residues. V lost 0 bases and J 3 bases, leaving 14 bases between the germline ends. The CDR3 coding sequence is TGTGCCTGGAGTGTAGGAGGCGCCCGCTACTATGGCTACACCTTC. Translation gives CAWSVGGARYYGYTF.

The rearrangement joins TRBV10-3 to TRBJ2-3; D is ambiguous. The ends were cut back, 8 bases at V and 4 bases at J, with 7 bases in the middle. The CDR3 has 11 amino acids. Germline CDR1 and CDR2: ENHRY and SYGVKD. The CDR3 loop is CAIAGPDTQYF. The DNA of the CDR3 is TGTGCCATCGCTGGCCCAGATACGCAGTATTTT.

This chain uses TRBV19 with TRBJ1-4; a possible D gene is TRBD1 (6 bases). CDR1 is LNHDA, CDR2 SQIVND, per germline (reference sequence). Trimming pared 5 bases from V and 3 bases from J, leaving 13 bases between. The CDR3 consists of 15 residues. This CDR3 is CASSYSGAANEKLFF. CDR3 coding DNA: TGTGCCAGTAGTTACTCAGGGGCAGCTAATGAAAAACTGTTTTTT.

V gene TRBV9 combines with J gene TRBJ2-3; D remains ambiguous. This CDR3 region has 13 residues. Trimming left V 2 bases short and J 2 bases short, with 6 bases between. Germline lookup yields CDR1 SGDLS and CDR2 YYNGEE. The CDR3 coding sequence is TGTGCCAGCAGCGTCGGTCACACAGATACGCAGTATTTT. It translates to CASSVGHTDTQYF.

The CDR3 DNA reads as TGTGCCAGTAGTATAGTACTAGCGGGAGGGGTGTTCTTC. Protein product: CASSIVLAGGVFF. V gene TRBV19 combines with J gene TRBJ2-1; 13 positions match TRBD2. The germline CDR1 and CDR2 sequences are LNHDA and SQIVND (reference sequence). The V and J ends lost 1 base and 15 bases, in that order; junction bases with no gene match: 3. The CDR3 covers 13 residues.

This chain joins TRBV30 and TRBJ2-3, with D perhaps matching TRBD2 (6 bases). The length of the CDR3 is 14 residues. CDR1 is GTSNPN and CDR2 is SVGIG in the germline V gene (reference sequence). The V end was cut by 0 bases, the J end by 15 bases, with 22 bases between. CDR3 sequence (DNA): TGTGCCTGGAGTGTAACTTCTCAGGCGGGAATACCTTATTTT. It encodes CAWSVTSQAGIPYF.

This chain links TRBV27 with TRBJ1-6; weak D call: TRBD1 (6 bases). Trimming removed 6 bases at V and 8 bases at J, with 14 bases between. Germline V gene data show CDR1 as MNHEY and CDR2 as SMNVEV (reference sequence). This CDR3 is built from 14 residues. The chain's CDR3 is CASRFTGIHSPLHF. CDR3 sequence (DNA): TGTGCCAGCAGGTTTACAGGGATCCATTCACCCCTCCACTTT.

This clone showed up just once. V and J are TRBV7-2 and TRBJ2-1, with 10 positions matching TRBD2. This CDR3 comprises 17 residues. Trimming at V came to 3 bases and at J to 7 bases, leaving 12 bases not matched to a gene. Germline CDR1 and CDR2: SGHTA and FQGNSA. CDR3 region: CASSFPSGSFPGNEQFF. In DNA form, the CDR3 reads TGTGCCAGCAGCTTCCCTAGCGGGAGTTTCCCGGGGAATGAGCAGTTCTTC.

CDR3 DNA: TGCGCCAGCAGCCCCAGCACGGGGATATCCTACAATGAGCAGTTCTTC. Encoded protein: CASSPSTGISYNEQFF. The chain combines TRBV5-1 with TRBJ2-1; D is perhaps TRBD2 (5 bases). This CDR3 region has 16 residues. Looked up from germline, CDR1 is SGHRS and CDR2 is YFSETQ. Trimming left V 4 bases short and J 1 base short, with 15 bases between.

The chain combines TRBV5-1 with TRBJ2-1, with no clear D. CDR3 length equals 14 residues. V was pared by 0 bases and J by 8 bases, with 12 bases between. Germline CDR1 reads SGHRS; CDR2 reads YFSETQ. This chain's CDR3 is CASSLVSAVHEQFF. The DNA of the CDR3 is TGCGCCAGCAGCTTGGTTTCGGCGGTGCATGAGCAGTTCTTC.

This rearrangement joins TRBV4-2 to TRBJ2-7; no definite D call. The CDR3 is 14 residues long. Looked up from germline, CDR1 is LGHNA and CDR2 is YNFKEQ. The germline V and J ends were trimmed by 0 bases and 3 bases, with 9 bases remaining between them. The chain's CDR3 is CASSQDASSYEQYF. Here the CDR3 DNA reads TGTGCCAGCAGCCAAGATGCCTCGAGCTACGAGCAGTACTTC.

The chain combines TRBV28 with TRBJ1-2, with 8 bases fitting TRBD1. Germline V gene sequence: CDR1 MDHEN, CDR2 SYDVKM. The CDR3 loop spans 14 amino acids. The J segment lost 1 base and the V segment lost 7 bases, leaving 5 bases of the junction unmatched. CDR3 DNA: TGTGCCAGCAATCGACAGGGGTTTAACTATGGCTACACCTTC. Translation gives CASNRQGFNYGYTF.

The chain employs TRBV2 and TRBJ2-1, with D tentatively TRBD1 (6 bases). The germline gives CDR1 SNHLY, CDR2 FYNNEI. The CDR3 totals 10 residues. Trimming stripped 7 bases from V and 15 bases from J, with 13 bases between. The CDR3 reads CASIGGNRFF. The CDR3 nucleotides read TGTGCCAGCATAGGGGGAAATCGGTTCTTC.

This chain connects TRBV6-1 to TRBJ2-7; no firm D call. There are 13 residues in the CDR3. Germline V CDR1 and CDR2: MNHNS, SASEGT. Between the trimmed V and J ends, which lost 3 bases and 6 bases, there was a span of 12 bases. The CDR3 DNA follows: TGTGCCAGCAGTGATGAGCCCTCTTTCGAGCAGTACTTC. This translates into CASSDEPSFEQYF.

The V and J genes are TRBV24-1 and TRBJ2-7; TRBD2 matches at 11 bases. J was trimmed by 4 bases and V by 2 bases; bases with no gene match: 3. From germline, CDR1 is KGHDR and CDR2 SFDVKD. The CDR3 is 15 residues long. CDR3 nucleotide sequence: TGTGCCACCAGTGATTCCCGGACTAGCGGGTACGAGCAGTACTTC. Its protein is CATSDSRTSGYEQYF.

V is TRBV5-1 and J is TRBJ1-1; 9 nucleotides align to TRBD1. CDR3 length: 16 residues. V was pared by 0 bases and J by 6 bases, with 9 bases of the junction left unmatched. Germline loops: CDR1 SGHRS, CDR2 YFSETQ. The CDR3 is CASSLGTRTGVAEAFF. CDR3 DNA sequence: TGCGCCAGCAGCTTGGGGACGCGGACAGGGGTTGCTGAAGCTTTCTTT.

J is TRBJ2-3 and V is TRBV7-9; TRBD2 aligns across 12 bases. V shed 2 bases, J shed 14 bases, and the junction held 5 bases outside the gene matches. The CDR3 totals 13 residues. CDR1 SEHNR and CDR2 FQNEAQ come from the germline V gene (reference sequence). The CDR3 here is CASSLQLAGGGYF. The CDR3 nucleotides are TGTGCCAGCAGCTTACAACTAGCGGGAGGCGGGTATTTT.

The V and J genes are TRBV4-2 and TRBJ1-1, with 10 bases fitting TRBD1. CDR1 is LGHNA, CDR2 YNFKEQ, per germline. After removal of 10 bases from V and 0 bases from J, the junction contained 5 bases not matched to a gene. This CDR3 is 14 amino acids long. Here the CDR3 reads CATGQGGMNTEAFF. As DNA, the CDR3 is TGTGCCACCGGACAGGGGGGTATGAACACTGAAGCTTTCTTT.